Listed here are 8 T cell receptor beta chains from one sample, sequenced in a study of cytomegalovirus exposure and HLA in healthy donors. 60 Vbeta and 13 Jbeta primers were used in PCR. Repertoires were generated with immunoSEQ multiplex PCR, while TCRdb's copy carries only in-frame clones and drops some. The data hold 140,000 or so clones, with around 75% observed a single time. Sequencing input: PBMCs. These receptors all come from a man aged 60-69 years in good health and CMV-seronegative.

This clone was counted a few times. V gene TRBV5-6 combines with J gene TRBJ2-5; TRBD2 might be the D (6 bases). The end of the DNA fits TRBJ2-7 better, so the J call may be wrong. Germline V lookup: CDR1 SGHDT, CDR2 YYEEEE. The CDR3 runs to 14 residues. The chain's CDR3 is CASSLDGSSYEQYF. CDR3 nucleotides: TGTGCCAGCAGCTTGGACGGGAGCTCCTACGAGCAGTACTTC.

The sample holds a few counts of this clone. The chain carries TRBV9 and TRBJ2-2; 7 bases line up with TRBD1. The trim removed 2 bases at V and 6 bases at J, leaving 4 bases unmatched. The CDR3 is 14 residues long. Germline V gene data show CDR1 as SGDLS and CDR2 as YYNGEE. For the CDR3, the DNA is TGTGCCAGCAGCGTTCTGACAGGGTCCGGGGAGCTGTTTTTT. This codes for CASSVLTGSGELFF. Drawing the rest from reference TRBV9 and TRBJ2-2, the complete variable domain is DSGVTQTPKHLITATGQRVTLRCSPRSGDLSVYWYQQSLDQGLQFLIQYYNGEERAKGNILERFSAQQFPDLHSELNLSSLELGDSALYFCASSVLTGSGELFFGEGSRLTVL.

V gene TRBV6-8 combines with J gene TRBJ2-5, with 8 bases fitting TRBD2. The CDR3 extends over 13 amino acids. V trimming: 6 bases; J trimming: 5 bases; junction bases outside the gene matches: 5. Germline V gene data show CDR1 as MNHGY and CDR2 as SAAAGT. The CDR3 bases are TGTGCCAGCAGATCGCCGGGGGGGGAGACCCAGTACTTC. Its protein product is CASRSPGGETQYF.

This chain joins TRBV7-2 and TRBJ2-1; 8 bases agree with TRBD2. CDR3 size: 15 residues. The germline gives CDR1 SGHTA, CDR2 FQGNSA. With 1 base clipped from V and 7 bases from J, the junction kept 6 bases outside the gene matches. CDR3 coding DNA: TGTGCCAGCAGCTTAGAGGTAGCGGGACGGAATGAGCAGTTCTTC. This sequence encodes CASSLEVAGRNEQFF.

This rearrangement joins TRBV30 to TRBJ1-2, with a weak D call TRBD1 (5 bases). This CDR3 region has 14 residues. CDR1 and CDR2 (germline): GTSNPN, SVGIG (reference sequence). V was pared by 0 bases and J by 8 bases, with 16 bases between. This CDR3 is CAWSVTAGDEGYTF. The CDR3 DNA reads TGTGCCTGGAGTGTTACGGCGGGGGACGAAGGCTACACCTTC.

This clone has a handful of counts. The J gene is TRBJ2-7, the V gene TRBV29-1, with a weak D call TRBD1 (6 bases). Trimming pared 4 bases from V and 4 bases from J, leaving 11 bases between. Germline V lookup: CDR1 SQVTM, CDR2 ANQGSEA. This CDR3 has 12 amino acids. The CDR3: CSVGRGPYEQYF. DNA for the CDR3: TGCAGCGTTGGCAGGGGCCCATACGAGCAGTACTTC.

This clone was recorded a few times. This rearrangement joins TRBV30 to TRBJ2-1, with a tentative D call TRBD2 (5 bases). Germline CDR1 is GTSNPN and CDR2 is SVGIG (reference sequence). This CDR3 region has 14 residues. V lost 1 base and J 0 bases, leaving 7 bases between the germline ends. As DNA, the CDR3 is TGTGCCTGGAGTGCGGGGAGCTCCTACAATGAGCAGTTCTTC. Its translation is CAWSAGSSYNEQFF.

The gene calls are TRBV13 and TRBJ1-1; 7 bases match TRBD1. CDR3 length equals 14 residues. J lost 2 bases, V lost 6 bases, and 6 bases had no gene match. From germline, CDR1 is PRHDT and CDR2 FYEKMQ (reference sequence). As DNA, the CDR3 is TGTGCCAGCAGTGGGACAGCAAGCAACACTGAAGCTTTCTTT. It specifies CASSGTASNTEAFF.